This entry lists 31 T cell receptor beta chains sequenced from one sample in a study of T cell responses to AZD1222 COVID-19 vaccine. Generated by immunoSEQ multiplex PCR, the TCRdb table keeps only in-frame clones and is missing some. This sample carries over 140,000 clones, roughly 92% of them seen once, and the ten largest clones take roughly 5%. The specimen comprised peripheral blood, sampled on day 0 of AZD1222 vaccination. The source is an adult in good health.

The CDR3 coding sequence is TGTGCCAGCAGCTTAATTGGTCTGTCCTACGAGCAGTACTTC. Its translation is CASSLIGLSYEQYF. This chain connects TRBV7-2 to TRBJ2-7; D call uncertain. The CDR3 extends over 14 amino acids. The V gene's germline CDR1 is SGHTA and CDR2 FQGNSA. V was clipped by 2 bases and J by 1 base, with 9 bases between them.

V gene TRBV7-9 combines with J gene TRBJ1-1; D ambiguous. Deletions cut 2 bases from V and 2 bases from J, with 15 bases between. This CDR3 has 16 amino acids. Germline CDR1 SEHNR, CDR2 FQNEAQ (reference sequence). Written as DNA, the CDR3 is TGTGCCAGCAGCTTAAATTTAAGGGAGCCTAACACTGAAGCTTTCTTT. Translated, it gives CASSLNLREPNTEAFF.

The chain employs TRBV5-1 and TRBJ1-4, with D possibly TRBD1 on 5 matching bases. Per germline, CDR1 SGHRS and CDR2 YFSETQ. The CDR3 loop spans 14 amino acids. Trimming took off 4 bases at V and 4 bases at J, with 11 bases between the two ends. In DNA, the CDR3 is TGCGCCAGCAGCCCGACAGATCTTAATGAAAAACTGTTTTTT. The encoded protein is CASSPTDLNEKLFF.

The chain employs TRBV24-1 and TRBJ1-2; 12 bases map to TRBD1. CDR3 size: 14 residues. Germline-derived CDR1 and CDR2 are KGHDR and SFDVKD. Trimming at V came to 7 bases and at J to 7 bases, leaving 6 bases not matched to a gene. In nucleotides, the CDR3 is TGTGCCACCAGCGGGACAGGGGGCGCGGGTGGCTACACCTTC. The encoded protein is CATSGTGGAGGYTF.

The gene calls are TRBV2 and TRBJ1-4, with D perhaps matching TRBD1 (6 bases). V was shortened by 6 bases and J by 5 bases, with 13 bases between the two germline ends. The CDR3 totals 14 residues. The germline V gene has CDR1 SNHLY and CDR2 FYNNEI. The CDR3 nucleotides are TGTGCCAGCAGAACCCCAGGGGAGAATGAAAAACTGTTTTTT. Its protein is CASRTPGENEKLFF.

This chain joins TRBV6-6 and TRBJ2-7; 7 bases are shared with TRBD1. Trimming cost V 2 bases and J 0 bases; bases outside gene matches: 7. The CDR3 has 16 residues. Looked up from germline, CDR1 is MNHNY and CDR2 is SVGAGI (reference sequence). The CDR3: CASSYGGQIVSYEQYF. CDR3 bases: TGTGCCAGCAGTTACGGGGGACAGATTGTCTCCTACGAGCAGTACTTC.

The rearrangement uses TRBV28 and TRBJ2-7; 8 nucleotides align to TRBD1. Germline trimming cut 6 bases from V and 0 bases from J; bases unmatched to any gene: 7. Germline V gene data show CDR1 as MDHEN and CDR2 as SYDVKM. The CDR3 is 15 amino acids. The CDR3 DNA follows: TGTGCCAGCAGGCTCGACAGGGGCTTCTCCTACGAGCAGTACTTC. It specifies CASRLDRGFSYEQYF.

For this clone: The junction differs from germline at one of its ends, possibly a read error. The V and J genes are TRBV7-9 and TRBJ2-3; D is perhaps TRBD1 or TRBD2 (5 bases each). The germline gives CDR1 SEHNR, CDR2 FQNEAQ (reference sequence). CDR3 size: 14 residues. This CDR3 is CASSPPTSISQEDF. CDR3 coding DNA: TGTGCCAGCAGCCCCCCCACTTCGATCTCACAGGAGGATTTT.

CDR3 loop: CASSRELGAVTYEQYF. In DNA, the CDR3 is TGCGCCAGCAGCCGGGAGCTGGGGGCCGTAACCTACGAGCAGTACTTC. The genes are TRBV5-1 and TRBJ2-7, with D perhaps assigned TRBD1 or TRBD2 (6 bases each). V gave up 4 bases and J gave up 2 bases, with 19 bases separating them. Germline V gives CDR1 SGHRS, CDR2 YFSETQ. This CDR3 is built from 16 residues.

J is TRBJ1-3 and V is TRBV7-8; TRBD1 matches 8 bases. The germline gives CDR1 SGHVS, CDR2 FQNEAQ. V was clipped by 5 bases and J by 16 bases; unmatched bases: 10. This CDR3 has 12 amino acids. The DNA for the CDR3 is TGTGCCAGCAGCCCCGACAGGGGCCTGATGTATTTT. As protein: CASSPDRGLMYF. Supplemented by reference TRBV7-8 and TRBJ1-3, the full variable domain reads GAGVSQSPRYKVAKRGQDVALRCDPISGHVSLFWYQQALGQGPEFLTYFQNEAQLDKSGLPSDRFFAERPEGSVSTLKIQRTQQEDSAVYLCASSPDRGLMYFGEGSWLTVV.

The chain links TRBV4-1 to TRBJ1-1; D call uncertain. Trimming removed 1 base at V and 6 bases at J, with 15 bases between. Germline values: CDR1 MGHRA, CDR2 YSYEKL. The CDR3 is 15 amino acids. The CDR3 region is CASSQVTRLTAEAFF. In DNA, the CDR3 is TGCGCCAGCAGCCAAGTGACCAGACTCACGGCTGAAGCTTTCTTT.

This clone was recorded a few times. The chain has TRBV12-3 or TRBV12-4 and TRBJ2-7; D possibly corresponds to TRBD1 (6 bases). CDR3 length: 13 residues. V shed 4 bases and J shed 3 bases, with 10 bases lying between them. CDR3 nucleotides: TGTGCCAGCAGTTACAGGGAGAGCTACGAGCAGTACTTC. Protein sequence: CASSYRESYEQYF.

This chain uses TRBV10-1 with TRBJ1-1, with D tentatively TRBD1 (5 bases). Germline CDR1 WNHNN, CDR2 SYGVQD (reference sequence). Trimming pared 8 bases from V and 4 bases from J, leaving 17 bases between. CDR3 length: 14 amino acids. CDR3 amino acids: CASRAGTGGTEAFF. CDR3 coding DNA: TGCGCCAGCCGAGCCGGGACGGGGGGCACTGAAGCTTTCTTT.

This clone was counted a single time. The chain carries TRBV28 and TRBJ1-5; tentative D call: TRBD1 (6 bases). The length of the CDR3 is 15 residues. Germline CDR1 MDHEN, CDR2 SYDVKM. Trimming removed 6 bases at V and 0 bases at J, with 12 bases between. The CDR3 is CASRVQGGSNQPQHF. The CDR3 nucleotides are TGTGCCAGCAGAGTTCAAGGGGGTAGCAATCAGCCCCAGCATTTT.

V usage is TRBV2 and J usage is TRBJ2-2, with a weak D call TRBD1 (5 bases). V was clipped by 6 bases and J by 6 bases, with 14 bases between them. Germline values: CDR1 SNHLY, CDR2 FYNNEI. The CDR3 is 14 residues long. The CDR3 region is CASRSEKQAGELFF. CDR3 in DNA: TGTGCCAGCAGGTCGGAAAAACAGGCCGGGGAGCTGTTTTTT. Full variable domain (missing parts from reference TRBV2 and TRBJ2-2): EPEVTQTPSHQVTQMGQEVILRCVPISNHLYFYWYRQILGQKVEFLVSFYNNEISEKSEIFDDQFSVERPDGSNFTLKIRSTKLEDSAMYFCASRSEKQAGELFFGEGSRLTVL.

The CDR3 DNA is TGTGCCAGCAGCTCCCCAGAGAGCATCAATCGAGAGACCCAGTACTTC. Its translation is CASSSPESINRETQYF. The chain employs TRBV7-9 and TRBJ2-5; D ambiguous. The CDR3 spans 16 residues. The V gene lost 4 bases and the J gene lost 4 bases, with 19 bases spanning the gap. CDR1 and CDR2 from the germline V gene are SEHNR and FQNEAQ (reference sequence).

V gene TRBV4-1 combines with J gene TRBJ2-1; 7 bases map to TRBD2. V was clipped by 1 base and J by 7 bases; unmatched bases: 13. The length of the CDR3 is 17 residues. Germline loops: CDR1 MGHRA, CDR2 YSYEKL. CDR3 coding DNA: TGCGCCAGCAGCCAAGGCCCCAGGTCGGGAGGTAATAATGAGCAGTTCTTC. It encodes CASSQGPRSGGNNEQFF.

V usage is TRBV5-1 and J usage is TRBJ1-2; a possible D gene is TRBD1 (5 bases). Germline CDR1 is SGHRS and CDR2 is YFSETQ. V was shortened by 6 bases and J by 1 base, with 13 bases between the two germline ends. CDR3 length: 14 amino acids. The CDR3 DNA is TGCGCCAGCACTTCTAGGGGCGGTAACTATGGCTACACCTTC. It codes for CASTSRGGNYGYTF.

The rearrangement links TRBV24-1 to TRBJ2-3; possibly TRBD1 for D (5 bases). Germline CDR1 KGHDR, CDR2 SFDVKD. V was clipped by 0 bases and J by 4 bases, with 7 bases between them. This CDR3 is 14 amino acids long. The CDR3 coding sequence is TGTGCCACCAGTGATTTGCAGGGTTCAGATACGCAGTATTTT. Protein sequence: CATSDLQGSDTQYF.

The gene calls are TRBV7-2 and TRBJ2-1, with TRBD2 matching 15 bases. CDR1 is SGHTA and CDR2 is FQGNSA in the germline V gene. This CDR3 is built from 18 residues. The V gene end was trimmed by 4 bases and the J gene end by 4 bases; junction bases not matched to a gene: 8. This chain's CDR3 is CASSSGLAGGTRYNEQFF. The CDR3 nucleotides are TGTGCCAGCAGCTCGGGACTAGCGGGAGGCACACGATACAATGAGCAGTTCTTC.

The chain couples TRBV5-4 to TRBJ2-3; the D gene is possibly TRBD2 (6 bases). Trimming pared 4 bases from V and 1 base from J, leaving 10 bases between. The CDR3 contains 14 residues. The germline V gene encodes CDR1 SGHNT and CDR2 YYREEE (reference sequence). DNA of the CDR3: TGTGCCAGCAGCCCGGGGGTTCGCACAGATACGCAGTATTTT. It codes for CASSPGVRTDTQYF.

This clone was seen just once. This chain joins TRBV19 and TRBJ1-5; maybe TRBD1 (5 bases). From germline, CDR1 is LNHDA and CDR2 SQIVND (reference sequence). This CDR3 has 11 residues. With 1 base removed from V and 13 bases from J, the gap between germline ends came to 8 bases. The CDR3 nucleotides read TGTGCCAGTAGTATAGCGGGGGAACAGCATTTT. It translates to CASSIAGEQHF.

This rearrangement joins TRBV28 to TRBJ1-2, with unresolved D. The CDR3 is 13 amino acids. CDR1 MDHEN and CDR2 SYDVKM come from the germline V gene. The V and J ends lost 3 bases and 7 bases respectively, with 12 bases between them. CDR3 DNA sequence: TGTGCCAGCAGTTTCGCCGGGCGGGTTGGCTACACCTTC. This encodes CASSFAGRVGYTF.

Notes on this clone: Mismatch with germline at one junction end may stem from a read error. The chain employs TRBV15 and TRBJ2-3, with D hard to call. The CDR3 has 15 amino acids. Germline lookup yields CDR1 LNHNV and CDR2 YYDKDF (reference sequence). CDR3 residues: CATGRDAHALETQYF. CDR3 in DNA: TGTGCCACCGGCAGAGATGCCCACGCTCTGGAAACGCAGTATTTT.

The genes are TRBV18 and TRBJ1-6; a weak D match, TRBD1 (5 bases). Trimming cost V 3 bases and J 7 bases, with 13 bases left between them. The CDR3 is 15 residues long. The germline CDR1 and CDR2 sequences are KGHSH and LQKENI. In DNA, the CDR3 is TGTGCCAGCTCACCCGACCGGACACAAAATTCACCCCTCCACTTT. Its protein product is CASSPDRTQNSPLHF. Full variable domain (remainder filled in from reference TRBV18 and TRBJ1-6): NAGVMQNPRHLVRRRGQEARLRCSPMKGHSHVYWYRQLPEEGLKFMVYLQKENIIDESGMPKERFSAEFPKEGPSILRIQQVVRGDSAAYFCASSPDRTQNSPLHFGNGTRLTVT.

This chain joins TRBV6-4 and TRBJ1-6, with D perhaps TRBD1 (6 bases). The CDR3 contains 16 residues. V gave up 0 bases and J gave up 7 bases, with 13 bases separating them. The germline V gene has CDR1 MRHNA and CDR2 SNTAGT. The CDR3 is CASSDSAGVYNSPLHF. CDR3 sequence (DNA): TGTGCCAGCAGTGACTCGGCAGGGGTTTACAATTCACCCCTCCACTTT.

Written as DNA, the CDR3 is TGCGCCAGCAGCCCGGGAATCGCCCGCACAGATACGCAGTATTTT. This sequence encodes CASSPGIARTDTQYF. The gene calls are TRBV5-1 and TRBJ2-3, with TRBD2 as a possible D gene (5 bases). Trimming pared 4 bases from V and 1 base from J, leaving 13 bases between. The germline CDR1 and CDR2 sequences are SGHRS and YFSETQ. The CDR3 has 15 residues.

The gene calls are TRBV6-5 and TRBJ2-7; D may be TRBD1 or TRBD2 (5 bases each). Per the germline V gene, CDR1 is MNHEY and CDR2 is SVGAGI. CDR3 length: 15 residues. V dropped 4 bases and J dropped 0 bases, with 13 bases sitting between them. This chain's CDR3 is CASSFGTASSYEQYF. The CDR3 DNA reads as TGTGCCAGCAGTTTCGGGACGGCCAGCTCCTACGAGCAGTACTTC.

This chain joins TRBV7-2 and TRBJ2-7, with TRBD1 identical over 9 bases. V trimming: 5 bases; J trimming: 3 bases; junction bases outside the gene matches: 2. The CDR3 has 13 amino acids. CDR1 is SGHTA and CDR2 is FQGNSA in the germline V gene. The CDR3 loop is CASSGTGIYEQYF. The CDR3 coding sequence is TGTGCCAGCAGCGGGACAGGGATCTACGAGCAGTACTTC.

V and J are TRBV12-3 or TRBV12-4 and TRBJ2-2; no definite D call. Trimming shortened V by 6 bases and J by 1 base, and 6 bases separated the two germline ends. The CDR3 length is 13 residues. CDR3 protein: CASSLRNTGELFF. The CDR3 nucleotides are TGTGCCAGCAGCCTACGGAACACCGGGGAGCTGTTTTTT.

The chain recombines TRBV2 with TRBJ1-6; 7 bases map to TRBD1. V was pared by 6 bases and J by 7 bases, with 9 bases of the junction left unmatched. The CDR3 runs 15 residues. Germline V gene data show CDR1 as SNHLY and CDR2 as FYNNEI. DNA for the CDR3: TGTGCCAGCAGAGGTACAGGGGACCCGAATTCACCCCTCCACTTT. Residues: CASRGTGDPNSPLHF.